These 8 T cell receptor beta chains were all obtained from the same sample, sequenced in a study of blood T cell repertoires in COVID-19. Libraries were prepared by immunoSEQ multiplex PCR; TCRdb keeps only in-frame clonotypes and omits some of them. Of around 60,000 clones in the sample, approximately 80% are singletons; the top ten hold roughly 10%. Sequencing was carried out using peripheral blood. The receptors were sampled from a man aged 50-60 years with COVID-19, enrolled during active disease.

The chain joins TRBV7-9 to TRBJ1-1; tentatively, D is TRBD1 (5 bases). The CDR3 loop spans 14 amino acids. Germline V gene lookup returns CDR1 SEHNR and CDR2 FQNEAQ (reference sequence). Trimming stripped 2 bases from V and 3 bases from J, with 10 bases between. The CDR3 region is CASSLFGADTEAFF. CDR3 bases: TGTGCCAGCAGCTTATTTGGGGCAGACACTGAAGCTTTCTTT.

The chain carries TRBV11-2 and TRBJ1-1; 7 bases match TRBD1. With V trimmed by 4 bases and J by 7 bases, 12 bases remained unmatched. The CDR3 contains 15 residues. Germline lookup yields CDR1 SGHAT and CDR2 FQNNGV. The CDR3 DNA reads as TGTGCCAGCAGCTCCTCCTGGGGGACAGCTAATGAAGCTTTCTTT. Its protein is CASSSSWGTANEAFF.

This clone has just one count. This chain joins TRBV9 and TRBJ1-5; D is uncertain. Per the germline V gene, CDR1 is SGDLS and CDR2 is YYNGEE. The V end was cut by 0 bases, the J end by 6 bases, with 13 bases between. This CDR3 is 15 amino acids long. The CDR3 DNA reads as TGTGCCAGCAGCGTAGGGGCGCTTGCAGGTCAGCCCCAGCATTTT. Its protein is CASSVGALAGQPQHF. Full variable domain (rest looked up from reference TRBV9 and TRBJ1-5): DSGVTQTPKHLITATGQRVTLRCSPRSGDLSVYWYQQSLDQGLQFLIQYYNGEERAKGNILERFSAQQFPDLHSELNLSSLELGDSALYFCASSVGALAGQPQHFGDGTRLSIL.

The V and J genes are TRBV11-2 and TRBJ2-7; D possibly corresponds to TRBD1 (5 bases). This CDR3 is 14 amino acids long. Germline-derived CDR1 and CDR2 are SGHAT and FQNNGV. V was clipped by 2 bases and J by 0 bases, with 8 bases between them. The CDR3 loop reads CASSLFRASYEQYF. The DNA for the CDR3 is TGTGCCAGCAGCTTATTCAGGGCCTCCTACGAGCAGTACTTC.

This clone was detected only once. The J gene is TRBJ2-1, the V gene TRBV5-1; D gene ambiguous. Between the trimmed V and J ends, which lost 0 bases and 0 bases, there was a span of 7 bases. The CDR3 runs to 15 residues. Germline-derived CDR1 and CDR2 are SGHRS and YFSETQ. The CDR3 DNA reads TGCGCCAGCAGCTTGGCTATGAGCTCCTACAATGAGCAGTTCTTC. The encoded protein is CASSLAMSSYNEQFF. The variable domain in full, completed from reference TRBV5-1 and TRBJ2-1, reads KAGVTQTPRYLIKTRGQQVTLSCSPISGHRSVSWYQQTPGQGLQFLFEYFSETQRNKGNFPGRFSGRQFSNSRSEMNVSTLELGDSALYLCASSLAMSSYNEQFFGPGTRLTVL.

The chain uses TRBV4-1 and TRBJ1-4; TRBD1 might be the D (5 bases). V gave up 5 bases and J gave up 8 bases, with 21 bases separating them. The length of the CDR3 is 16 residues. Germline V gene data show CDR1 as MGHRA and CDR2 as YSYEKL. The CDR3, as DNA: TGCGCCAGCAGCGGCAGCTCCCTGCCGGGGGTAGAAAAACTGTTTTTT. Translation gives CASSGSSLPGVEKLFF.

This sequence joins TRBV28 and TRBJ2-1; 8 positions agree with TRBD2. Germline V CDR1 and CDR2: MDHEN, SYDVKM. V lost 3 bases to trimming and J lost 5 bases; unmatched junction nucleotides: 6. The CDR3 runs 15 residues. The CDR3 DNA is TGTGCCAGCAGTTTCGCGTTGCGGGAGGACAATGAGCAGTTCTTC. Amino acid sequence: CASSFALREDNEQFF.

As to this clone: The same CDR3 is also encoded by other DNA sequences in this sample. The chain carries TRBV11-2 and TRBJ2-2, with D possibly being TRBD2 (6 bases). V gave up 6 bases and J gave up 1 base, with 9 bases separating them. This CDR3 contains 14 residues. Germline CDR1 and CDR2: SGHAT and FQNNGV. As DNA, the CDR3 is TGTGCCAGCAGTCGGAGGGGGAACACCGGGGAGCTGTTTTTT. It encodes CASSRRGNTGELFF.